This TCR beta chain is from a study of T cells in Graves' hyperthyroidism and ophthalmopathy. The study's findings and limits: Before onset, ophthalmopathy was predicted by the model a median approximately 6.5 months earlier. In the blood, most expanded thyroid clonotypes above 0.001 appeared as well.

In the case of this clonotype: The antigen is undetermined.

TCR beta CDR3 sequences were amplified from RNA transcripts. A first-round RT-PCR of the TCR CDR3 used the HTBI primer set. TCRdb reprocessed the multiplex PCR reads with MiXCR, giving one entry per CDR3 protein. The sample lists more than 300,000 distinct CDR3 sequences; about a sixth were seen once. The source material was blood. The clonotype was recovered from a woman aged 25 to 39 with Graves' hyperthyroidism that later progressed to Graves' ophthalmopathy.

CDR3 sequence reads: CASSRVFGTGELFF. The CDR3, as DNA: TGCGCCAGCAGTAGGGTTTTCGGCACCGGGGAGCTGTTTTTT. This chain links TRBV5-1 with TRBJ2-2; D not resolved. Trimming stripped 5 bases from V and 4 bases from J, with 12 bases between. Germline lookup yields CDR1 SGHRS and CDR2 YFSETQ. The CDR3 runs to 14 residues.